Detailed here is one TCR beta chain. The sample belongs to a study of OX40 agonist ivuxolimab in advanced cancers. Whole-study context: Earlier treatment with anti-PD-1, anti-PD-L1 or anti-CTLA-4 was permitted, and approximately 38% had received some.

Assay: immunoSEQ multiplex PCR; the TCRdb copy retains only in-frame clones and omits some. The table shows about 50,000 clones, with roughly 86% occurring only once. This specimen was CD4+ or CD8+ T cells sorted from blood, taken in a trial of the OX40 agonist ivuxolimab. This sequence originates from an adult with an advanced solid tumor such as melanoma, head and neck, liver or kidney cancer.

CDR3 region: CASRRGQGSGNTIYF. CDR3 nucleotides: TGTGCCAGCAGAAGAGGACAGGGCTCTGGAAACACCATATATTTT. The V gene is TRBV5-6, the J gene TRBJ1-3, with 8 bases identical to TRBD1. This CDR3 comprises 15 residues. Trimming cost V 5 bases and J 0 bases; bases outside gene matches: 4. Per germline, CDR1 SGHDT and CDR2 YYEEEE.